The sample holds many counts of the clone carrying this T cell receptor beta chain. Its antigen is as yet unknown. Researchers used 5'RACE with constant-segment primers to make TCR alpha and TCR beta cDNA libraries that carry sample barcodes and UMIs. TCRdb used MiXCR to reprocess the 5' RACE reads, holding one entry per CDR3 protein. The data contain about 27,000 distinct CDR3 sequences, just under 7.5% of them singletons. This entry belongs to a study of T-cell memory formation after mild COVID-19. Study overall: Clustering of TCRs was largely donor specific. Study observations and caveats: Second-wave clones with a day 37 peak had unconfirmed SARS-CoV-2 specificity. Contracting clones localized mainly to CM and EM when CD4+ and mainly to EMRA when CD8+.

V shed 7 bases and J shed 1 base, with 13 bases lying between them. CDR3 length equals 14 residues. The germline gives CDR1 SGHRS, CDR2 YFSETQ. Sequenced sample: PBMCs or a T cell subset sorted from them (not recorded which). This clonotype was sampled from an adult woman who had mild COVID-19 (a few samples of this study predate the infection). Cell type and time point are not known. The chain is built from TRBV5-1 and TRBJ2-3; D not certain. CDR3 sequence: CASYVLPGTDTQYF. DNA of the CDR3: TGCGCCAGCTACGTCTTGCCCGGCACAGATACGCAGTATTTT.